This is a list of T cell receptor beta chains from one sample in a study of control samples from healthy donors and cancer patients. The table came from immunoSEQ multiplex PCR; TCRdb's copy has only in-frame clones and leaves some out. Of about 82,000 clones detected, about 87% appear once; the ten largest clones hold about 18%. Sequences were obtained from blood. Source of these receptors: a man aged 50 to 59 in good health. CDR3s leave out the opening cysteine and the closing phenylalanine or tryptophan. The order of the fields is J gene, V gene, CDR3 protein.

>TRBJ2-2|TRBV7-2
ASSLARPPAGELF
>TRBJ1-6|TRBV24-1
ATSDSTGGFGSPLH
>TRBJ2-6|TRBV4-1
ASSQVVSGTFSGANVLT
>TRBJ2-3|TRBV7-8
ASSIQFTGTDTQY
>TRBJ1-5|TRBV6-1
ASSEGLSTWRPQH
>TRBJ1-1|TRBV11-3
ASSSFRGGTEAF
>TRBJ1-3|TRBV19
ASGSGASGNTIY
>TRBJ1-5|TRBV6-1
ASSERGVNQPQH
>TRBJ1-1|TRBV7-3
ASSLTPGIGGAF
>TRBJ2-7|TRBV15
ATSRRGTSIHEQY
>TRBJ1-3|TRBV2
ASRDSASSGNTIY
>TRBJ2-2|TRBV29-1
SADRDTGELF
>TRBJ2-3|TRBV7-2
ASSLGWGLLGTDTQY
>TRBJ2-5|TRBV29-1
SVEDRRSGGRGETQY
>TRBJ1-2|TRBV4-2
ASSQDGDRPAYNYGYT
>TRBJ2-1|TRBV4-3
ASSQYRGYDNEQF
>TRBJ2-1|TRBV5-1
ASSLARVGNEQF
>TRBJ2-7|TRBV4-1
ASSQPSGSDEQY
>TRBJ1-5|TRBV19
ASTVDQIGLSNQPQH
>TRBJ1-4|TRBV30
AGGRSKLF
>TRBJ2-2|TRBV3-1/TRBV3-2
ASSDELTGELF
>TRBJ1-2|TRBV7-8
ASSLEGKSNYGYT
>TRBJ2-7|TRBV3-1/TRBV3-2
ASSLSPAGGPEQY
>TRBJ2-1|TRBV7-2
ASSFGDGGNNEQF
>TRBJ2-3|TRBV19
ASSMVAGGIADTQY
>TRBJ2-1|TRBV7-2
ASSLLGAGEDEQF
>TRBJ1-6|TRBV18
ASSLQAMDSPLH
>TRBJ1-1|TRBV7-6
ASSLGRGNTEAF
>TRBJ1-1|TRBV15
ATSRGSTVNTEAF
>TRBJ2-1|TRBV24-1
ATSDLIAYNEQF
>TRBJ1-6|TRBV7-3
ASSQGGRYNSPLH
>TRBJ2-5|TRBV3-1/TRBV3-2
ASSQEFGSGRLGYQETQY
>TRBJ2-5|TRBV5-8
ASSLVGQETQY
>TRBJ2-2|TRBV5-4
ASSLMQNTGELF
>TRBJ1-5|TRBV28
ASIFGRPQH
>TRBJ2-4|TRBV2
ASNERLAGAKNIQY
>TRBJ2-7|TRBV7-8
ASSLAGLAGAYEQY
>TRBJ2-5|TRBV24-1
ATSDSPGGIQETQY
>TRBJ1-1|TRBV4-3
ASSQAGTGGDTEAF
>TRBJ2-7|TRBV13
ASSLNRGQTYEQY
>TRBJ2-2|TRBV6-5
ASLRERNTGELF
>TRBJ2-7|TRBV7-8
ASSRGVRTSGIYEQY
>TRBJ1-2|TRBV10-3
AISERDGTQT
>TRBJ1-2|TRBV5-1
ASSLAPGNYGYT
>TRBJ2-7|TRBV7-6
ASSLGSSVDSYEQY
>TRBJ1-1|TRBV10-3
AISDSSGTEAF
>TRBJ2-7|TRBV5-1
ASSLGRTSEQY
>TRBJ1-5|TRBV12-3/TRBV12-4
ASSRVLHQPQH
>TRBJ2-1|TRBV11-3
ASSFEIAAYNEQF
>TRBJ1-2|TRBV30
AWRDGRANGYT
>TRBJ1-2|TRBV6-5
ASSRGLSNHGYT
>TRBJ2-3|TRBV7-9
ASSSVTDTQY